A single TCR beta chain is shown here with its context. Its antigen is not known. Assay: immunoSEQ multiplex PCR; the TCRdb copy retains only in-frame clones and omits some. Of some 31,000 clones in the sample, over 60% were seen once. This sample stems from a study of OX40 agonist ivuxolimab in advanced cancers. Study at large: Patients were dosed intravenously with ivuxolimab at 0.01 to 10 mg/kg every 2 weeks. Study-level findings and limits: Average numbers of expanded clones were greater in CD8+ T cells than in CD4+. Antigen specificity was not determined for the expanded peripheral T cells.

The germline V gene has CDR1 MNHEY and CDR2 SVGAGI. The CDR3 covers 14 residues. V dropped 5 bases and J dropped 7; count of bases not matched to a gene: 3. The chain uses TRBV6-5 and TRBJ2-4; 12 positions agree with TRBD1. The specimen comprised CD4+ or CD8+ T cells sorted from blood, sampled in a trial of the OX40 agonist ivuxolimab. The sequence came from an adult with an advanced solid tumor such as melanoma, head and neck, liver or kidney cancer. CDR3 nucleotides: TGTGCCAGCAGTCCCGGGACAGGGGGCAACATTCAGTACTTC. Protein sequence: CASSPGTGGNIQYF.